These T cell receptor beta chains were read from a single sample in a study of T cells after yellow fever vaccination. TCRdb re-analysed the 5' RACE reads in MiXCR, keeping a single row per CDR3 protein. Here the sample spans under 550,000 distinct CDR3 sequences, 20% to 25% being singletons. Sequencing used PBMCs, obtained 21 days after the first yellow fever vaccination. The receptors originated from a man younger than 35 who received the YFV17D yellow fever vaccine. The CDR3 runs from the conserved cysteine through the conserved F or W. A D gene is named only where the DNA matches it firmly. The size field is filled for only some rows; it gives once, few, many or a size class.

CASSHLAPTQETQYF	TGTGCCAGCAGCCACCTAGCGCCCACCCAAGAGACCCAGTACTTC	15	.	TRBV6-2/TRBV6-3	.	TRBJ2-5
CSARMVTEAFF	TGCAGTGCTAGAATGGTCACTGAAGCTTTCTTT	11	.	TRBV20-1	.	TRBJ1-1
CASTLAGLTDTQYF	TGTGCCAGCACCCTGGCGGGGCTCACAGATACGCAGTATTTT	14	.	TRBV12-3/TRBV12-4	many	TRBJ2-3
CASSTQGPGNEQFF	TGTGCCAGCAGTACGCAAGGCCCGGGGAATGAGCAGTTCTTC	14	.	TRBV12-3/TRBV12-4	many	TRBJ2-1
CASGDRVFQPQHF	TGTGCCAGCGGGGACAGGGTCTTTCAGCCCCAGCATTTT	13	TRBD1	TRBV6-2/TRBV6-3	few	TRBJ1-5
CASRGGPRDLNEQFF	TGCGCCAGCAGGGGTGGGCCGCGGGATTTAAATGAGCAGTTCTTC	15	.	TRBV5-1	.	TRBJ2-1
CASSFSGLEETQYF	TGCGCCAGCAGCTTCTCCGGGCTCGAAGAGACCCAGTACTTC	14	.	TRBV5-1	.	TRBJ2-5
CAGSSQGSDTQYF	TGTGCCGGCAGCTCCCAGGGTTCAGATACGCAGTATTTT	13	.	TRBV7-2	.	TRBJ2-3
CSAKLAKGKNIQYF	TGCAGTGCTAAACTAGCGAAAGGAAAAAACATTCAGTACTTC	14	TRBD2	TRBV20-1	many	TRBJ2-4
CSAETGKQYF	TGCAGTGCCGAGACAGGCAAGCAGTATTTT	10	.	TRBV20-1	few	TRBJ2-3
CSARVRGVETQYF	TGCAGTGCTAGAGTCAGGGGGGTGGAGACCCAGTACTTC	13	.	TRBV20-1	.	TRBJ2-5
CASSSTALYGYTF	TGTGCCAGCAGTTCGACAGCGCTCTATGGCTACACCTTT	13	.	TRBV6-2/TRBV6-3	few	TRBJ1-2
CATSRSPQTNTGELFF	TGTGCCACCAGCAGAAGCCCCCAGACTAACACCGGGGAGCTGTTTTTT	16	.	TRBV15	.	TRBJ2-2
CASSLSRDSEKLFF	TGTGCCAGTAGCCTATCTAGGGACAGCGAAAAACTGTTTTTT	14	TRBD1	TRBV19	.	TRBJ1-4
CASSLYGTGVTNQPQHF	TGTGCCAGCAGCTTGTATGGGACAGGGGTCACGAATCAGCCCCAGCATTTT	17	TRBD1	TRBV5-6	.	TRBJ1-5
CAVTGANYGYTF	TGTGCCGTGACAGGGGCTAACTATGGCTACACCTTC	12	TRBD1	TRBV12-3/TRBV12-4	.	TRBJ1-2
CSVEWGRGDTEAFF	TGCAGCGTTGAATGGGGGCGCGGGGACACTGAAGCTTTCTTT	14	.	TRBV29-1	few	TRBJ1-1
CASSYSHRVSSGNTIYF	TGTGCCAGCAGTTACTCACACCGGGTTTCCTCTGGAAACACCATATATTTT	17	.	TRBV6-5	.	TRBJ1-3
CAISEYGSQSSQPQHF	TGTGCCATCAGTGAGTACGGCAGTCAGAGTAGTCAGCCCCAGCATTTT	16	.	TRBV10-3	few	TRBJ1-5
CASRRFLYGYTF	TGTGCCAGCAGGAGGTTTCTCTATGGCTACACCTTC	12	.	TRBV6-1	.	TRBJ1-2
CASSQEHPGPQETQYF	TGCGCCAGCAGCCAAGAACACCCGGGGCCTCAAGAGACCCAGTACTTC	16	.	TRBV4-3	.	TRBJ2-5
CASSQVLDTEAFF	TGCGCCAGCAGCCAAGTTTTGGACACTGAAGCTTTCTTT	13	.	TRBV4-3	.	TRBJ1-1
CASSLQFGQGAGYTF	TGTGCCAGCAGCCTACAGTTCGGGCAGGGGGCTGGCTACACCTTC	15	TRBD1	TRBV7-2	many	TRBJ1-2
CASSLSTGPGGSTGELFF	TGTGCCAGCAGCTTGTCAACCGGGCCCGGGGGGAGCACCGGGGAGCTGTTTTTT	18	TRBD2	TRBV5-4	few	TRBJ2-2
CASSPPPWRMSTDTQYF	TGTGCCAGCAGCCCACCCCCCTGGAGGATGAGTACAGATACGCAGTATTTT	17	.	TRBV7-9	.	TRBJ2-3
CASRTGTGKSQPQHF	TGTGCCAGCAGAACCGGGACAGGGAAAAGTCAGCCCCAGCATTTT	15	TRBD1	TRBV2	.	TRBJ1-5
CASSYYDEAPVRGYTF	TGTGCCAGCAGTTACTATGATGAGGCTCCAGTCAGGGGCTACACCTTC	16	.	TRBV6-5	.	TRBJ1-2
CASSWTVAKNIQYF	TGTGCCAGCAGTTGGACAGTAGCCAAAAACATTCAGTACTTC	14	.	TRBV6-5	.	TRBJ2-4
CSAHPGANYGYTF	TGCAGTGCCCACCCGGGGGCTAACTATGGCTACACCTTC	13	.	TRBV20-1	.	TRBJ1-2
CSAYQLGGDDTQYF	TGCAGTGCCTACCAGTTGGGGGGGGACGATACGCAGTATTTT	14	TRBD2	TRBV20-1	.	TRBJ2-3
CASTLDRASSYNEQFF	TGCGCCAGCACCCTTGACAGGGCGAGCTCCTACAATGAGCAGTTCTTC	16	TRBD1	TRBV5-1	few	TRBJ2-1
CASSYGVGGLAKNIQYF	TGTGCCAGCAGTTACGGAGTCGGGGGCCTAGCCAAAAACATTCAGTACTTC	17	.	TRBV6-5	.	TRBJ2-4
CASCRPTGSYSYEQYF	TGTGCCAGCTGCCGACCCACAGGGAGCTACTCCTACGAGCAGTACTTC	16	.	TRBV6-1	.	TRBJ2-7
CASSLAMTSGGSLDTQYF	TGCGCCAGCAGCTTGGCAATGACCAGCGGGGGTTCCCTCGATACGCAGTATTTT	18	TRBD2	TRBV5-1	few	TRBJ2-3
CASGPKDREETQYF	TGTGCCAGCGGACCGAAGGACAGGGAAGAGACCCAGTACTTC	14	TRBD1	TRBV5-4	.	TRBJ2-5